This is a list of T cell receptor beta chains from one sample in a study of identifying expanded T cells in peripheral blood. Libraries were prepared by immunoSEQ multiplex PCR; TCRdb keeps only in-frame clonotypes and omits some of them. The sample has 100,000 or so clones, around nine tenths seen once. The sample consisted of blood. All receptors derive from a person between 18 and 75 years old in good health. Both conserved end residues are part of each CDR3. The order of the fields is V gene, D gene, clone size, J gene, CDR3 protein, CDR3 DNA. The D gene is left open where the match is weak. A row's size may be missing; if present it is once, few, many or a size class.

v_gene: TRBV30; d_gene: .; abundance: once; j_gene: TRBJ1-5; CDR3aa: CAWSSGQPQHF; CDR3nt: TGTGCCTGGAGTTCGGGCCAGCCCCAGCATTTT
v_gene: TRBV4-1; d_gene: TRBD2; abundance: .; j_gene: TRBJ2-7; CDR3aa: CASSQEVSGTAYEQYF; CDR3nt: TGCGCCAGCAGCCAAGAGGTTAGCGGGACCGCGTACGAGCAGTACTTC
v_gene: TRBV5-4; d_gene: TRBD2; abundance: .; j_gene: TRBJ2-5; CDR3aa: CASSLRLAGVSETQYF; CDR3nt: TGTGCCAGCAGCTTGCGACTAGCGGGGGTATCAGAGACCCAGTACTTC
v_gene: TRBV7-8; d_gene: .; abundance: .; j_gene: TRBJ1-5; CDR3aa: CASSYKPDSNQPQHF; CDR3nt: TGTGCCAGCAGCTATAAACCGGATAGCAATCAGCCCCAGCATTTT
v_gene: TRBV4-3; d_gene: .; abundance: .; j_gene: TRBJ1-4; CDR3aa: CASSQASGIRAGREKLFF; CDR3nt: TGCGCCAGCAGCCAAGCTTCGGGGATAAGGGCAGGGAGGGAAAAACTGTTTTTT
v_gene: TRBV7-6; d_gene: .; abundance: .; j_gene: TRBJ1-3; CDR3aa: CASSFQASSGNTIYF; CDR3nt: TGTGCCAGCAGCTTCCAGGCCTCCTCTGGAAACACCATATATTTT
v_gene: TRBV7-9; d_gene: .; abundance: .; j_gene: TRBJ2-3; CDR3aa: CASNPNPAFPDTQYF; CDR3nt: TGTGCCAGCAACCCGAACCCTGCCTTTCCAGATACGCAGTATTTT
v_gene: TRBV5-5; d_gene: .; abundance: .; j_gene: TRBJ2-1; CDR3aa: CASSLRFTGVGGNEQFF; CDR3nt: TGTGCCAGCAGCTTGCGGTTCACAGGGGTCGGGGGGAATGAGCAGTTCTTC
v_gene: TRBV5-1; d_gene: TRBD2; abundance: .; j_gene: TRBJ2-5; CDR3aa: CASSFGSGETQYF; CDR3nt: TGCGCCAGCAGCTTTGGTAGCGGGGAGACCCAGTACTTC
v_gene: TRBV10-1; d_gene: .; abundance: few; j_gene: TRBJ2-1; CDR3aa: CASTGDYNEQFF; CDR3nt: TGCGCCAGCACCGGGGACTACAATGAGCAGTTCTTC
v_gene: TRBV5-5; d_gene: TRBD1; abundance: .; j_gene: TRBJ2-1; CDR3aa: CASSLYRTGVDEQFF; CDR3nt: TGTGCCAGCAGCTTGTATAGGACAGGGGTTGATGAGCAGTTCTTC
v_gene: TRBV21-1; d_gene: .; abundance: .; j_gene: TRBJ1-4; CDR3aa: CASSKPKFPGDNREKLFF; CDR3nt: TGTGCCAGCAGCAAACCCAAGTTCCCGGGAGATAATCGGGAAAAACTGTTTTTT
v_gene: TRBV7-7; d_gene: .; abundance: .; j_gene: TRBJ2-1; CDR3aa: CASSPPRGTVQFF; CDR3nt: TGTGCCAGCAGCCCCCCGAGAGGGACGGTGCAGTTCTTC
v_gene: TRBV2; d_gene: .; abundance: .; j_gene: TRBJ1-2; CDR3aa: CASNRQDYGYTF; CDR3nt: TGTGCCAGCAACCGACAGGACTATGGCTACACCTTC
v_gene: TRBV13; d_gene: .; abundance: .; j_gene: TRBJ1-3; CDR3aa: CASSPGERGNTIYF; CDR3nt: TGTGCCAGCAGCCCCGGCGAGAGGGGAAACACCATATATTTT
v_gene: TRBV5-1; d_gene: TRBD1; abundance: .; j_gene: TRBJ1-2; CDR3aa: CASSPTGGRGYTF; CDR3nt: TGCGCCAGCAGCCCTACAGGGGGTAGGGGCTACACCTTC
v_gene: TRBV4-2; d_gene: TRBD2; abundance: .; j_gene: TRBJ2-1; CDR3aa: CASSQSTSGGAGYNEQFF; CDR3nt: TGTGCCAGCAGCCAGTCGACTAGCGGGGGGGCGGGCTACAATGAGCAGTTCTTC
v_gene: TRBV5-1; d_gene: TRBD2; abundance: .; j_gene: TRBJ2-1; CDR3aa: CASSPGGTSGGNEQFF; CDR3nt: TGCGCCAGCAGCCCCGGGGGGACTAGCGGGGGAAATGAGCAGTTCTTC
v_gene: TRBV7-6; d_gene: .; abundance: .; j_gene: TRBJ1-1; CDR3aa: CASSSRALNTEAFF; CDR3nt: TGTGCCAGCAGCTCCCGGGCCCTGAACACTGAAGCTTTCTTT
v_gene: TRBV5-6; d_gene: TRBD1; abundance: .; j_gene: TRBJ1-4; CDR3aa: CASSRPPGQADATNEKLFF; CDR3nt: TGTGCCAGCAGCCGTCCCCCGGGACAGGCAGATGCAACTAATGAAAAACTGTTTTTT
v_gene: TRBV28; d_gene: .; abundance: .; j_gene: TRBJ1-1; CDR3aa: CASSSPGRLNTEAFF; CDR3nt: TGTGCCAGCAGTTCCCCGGGACGGTTGAACACTGAAGCTTTCTTT
v_gene: TRBV7-9; d_gene: .; abundance: once; j_gene: TRBJ1-2; CDR3aa: CASSPAGGYTF; CDR3nt: TGTGCCAGCAGCCCCGCGGGGGGCTACACCTTC
v_gene: TRBV29-1; d_gene: TRBD1; abundance: once; j_gene: TRBJ1-2; CDR3aa: CSATGGPRANYGYTF; CDR3nt: TGCAGCGCAACAGGGGGACCTCGGGCTAACTATGGCTACACCTTC
v_gene: TRBV6-1; d_gene: .; abundance: .; j_gene: TRBJ1-3; CDR3aa: CASSESPAPISGNTIYF; CDR3nt: TGTGCCAGCAGTGAATCTCCCGCACCTATCTCTGGAAACACCATATATTTT
v_gene: TRBV5-4; d_gene: .; abundance: .; j_gene: TRBJ2-1; CDR3aa: CASSLPGEYNEQFF; CDR3nt: TGTGCCAGCAGCTTGCCGGGGGAGTACAATGAGCAGTTCTTC
v_gene: TRBV6-4; d_gene: TRBD2; abundance: .; j_gene: TRBJ2-3; CDR3aa: CASSDTSGGADTQYF; CDR3nt: TGTGCCAGCAGTGACACTAGCGGGGGGGCAGATACGCAGTATTTT
v_gene: TRBV19; d_gene: .; abundance: .; j_gene: TRBJ2-7; CDR3aa: CASSIRRDYEQYF; CDR3nt: TGTGCCAGTAGTATTCGGCGGGACTACGAGCAGTACTTC
v_gene: TRBV7-2; d_gene: .; abundance: .; j_gene: TRBJ2-7; CDR3aa: CASRKGPTTYEQYF; CDR3nt: TGTGCCAGCAGGAAGGGACCGACTACCTACGAGCAGTACTTC
v_gene: TRBV5-4; d_gene: .; abundance: .; j_gene: TRBJ2-5; CDR3aa: CASTPRASAGQETQYF; CDR3nt: TGTGCCAGCACCCCCCGAGCGAGTGCGGGCCAAGAGACCCAGTACTTC
v_gene: TRBV7-2; d_gene: TRBD1; abundance: .; j_gene: TRBJ1-1; CDR3aa: CASGGLGQTGLRTEAFF; CDR3nt: TGTGCCAGCGGGGGTCTGGGACAGACCGGGTTGAGGACTGAAGCTTTCTTT
v_gene: TRBV28; d_gene: .; abundance: .; j_gene: TRBJ1-2; CDR3aa: CASSSGTAYNYGYTF; CDR3nt: TGTGCCAGCAGCTCCGGGACTGCCTATAACTATGGCTACACCTTC
v_gene: TRBV19; d_gene: TRBD2; abundance: .; j_gene: TRBJ2-2; CDR3aa: CASTAGLAVNTGELFF; CDR3nt: TGTGCCAGTACCGCCGGACTAGCGGTGAACACCGGGGAGCTGTTTTTT
v_gene: TRBV27; d_gene: .; abundance: .; j_gene: TRBJ2-7; CDR3aa: CASGPYRGGRYEQYF; CDR3nt: TGTGCCAGCGGACCCTACCGCGGAGGCCGCTACGAGCAGTACTTC
v_gene: TRBV11-2; d_gene: TRBD2; abundance: .; j_gene: TRBJ2-5; CDR3aa: CASSLAGLARETQYF; CDR3nt: TGTGCCAGCAGCTTAGCGGGACTAGCGCGGGAGACCCAGTACTTC
v_gene: TRBV18; d_gene: TRBD1; abundance: .; j_gene: TRBJ2-7; CDR3aa: CASSRQGVWEQYF; CDR3nt: TGTGCCAGCTCACGACAGGGGGTGTGGGAGCAGTACTTC
v_gene: TRBV11-3; d_gene: TRBD1; abundance: once; j_gene: TRBJ1-2; CDR3aa: CASSENRGTLPNYGYTF; CDR3nt: TGTGCCAGCAGCGAGAACAGGGGAACGCTCCCTAACTATGGCTACACCTTC
v_gene: TRBV7-9; d_gene: TRBD1; abundance: once; j_gene: TRBJ1-6; CDR3aa: CASRTGAGNSPLHF; CDR3nt: TGTGCCAGCAGGACAGGGGCGGGGAATTCACCCCTCCACTTT
v_gene: TRBV27; d_gene: .; abundance: once; j_gene: TRBJ1-2; CDR3aa: CASSFTATPHSYGYTF; CDR3nt: TGTGCCAGCAGTTTCACAGCGACACCACATAGCTATGGCTACACCTTC
v_gene: TRBV7-9; d_gene: TRBD1; abundance: .; j_gene: TRBJ2-5; CDR3aa: CASSLTGAWETQYF; CDR3nt: TGTGCCAGCAGCCTTACAGGGGCCTGGGAGACCCAGTACTTC
v_gene: TRBV19; d_gene: .; abundance: .; j_gene: TRBJ2-6; CDR3aa: CASSIVASSGANVLTF; CDR3nt: TGTGCCAGTAGTATAGTTGCCAGCTCTGGGGCCAACGTCCTGACTTTC